These 30 T cell receptor beta chains were all obtained from the same sample, sequenced in a study of T cell repertoires in cytomegalovirus infection. These TCRs are of unknown antigen specificity. TCRdb re-called the reads with MiXCR, one entry per CDR3 protein. The profile covers approximately 910,000 distinct CDR3 sequences, with around 32% appearing a single time and over 11% taken by the ten largest. The source material was cultured CD8+ T cells from PBMCs, sampled from culture after CMV antigen stimulation. The receptors derive from a human donor in good health (CMV status not recorded). Some clones in this sample may be carry-over from other donors' samples.

There are many counts of this clonotype. The gene calls are TRBV10-2 and TRBJ1-6; 8 bases are a match to TRBD1. Germline V CDR1 and CDR2: WSHSY, SAAADI. V gave up 5 bases and J gave up 2 bases; unmatched junction bases: 11. This CDR3 has 18 residues. CDR3 coding DNA: TGCGCCAGCAGTTTCTCAGGACAGGGTGAGGCCTATAATTCACCCCTCCACTTT. It yields the protein CASSFSGQGEAYNSPLHF.

The sample holds a few counts of this clonotype. The V call is TRBV6-1, the J call TRBJ1-5, with a weak D call TRBD1 (5 bases). Looked up from germline, CDR1 is MNHNS and CDR2 is SASEGT. Trimming took off 4 bases at V and 6 bases at J, with 13 bases between the two ends. This CDR3 spans 14 amino acids. The CDR3, as DNA: TGTGCCAGCAGTGCAGGGTATGGGTCTCAGCCCCAGCATTTT. Translation: CASSAGYGSQPQHF.

About this clonotype itself: A junction end diverges from the germline sequence, so it may reflect a read error. The chain is built from TRBV7-9 and TRBJ2-7; 8 positions agree with TRBD1. This CDR3 spans 15 amino acids. Germline CDR1 SEHNR, CDR2 FQNEAQ (reference sequence). In DNA form, the CDR3 reads TGTACCAGCAGCCTAACCGGGACAGGAGCCTACGAGCAGTACTTC. This encodes CTSSLTGTGAYEQYF.

V gene TRBV7-9 combines with J gene TRBJ2-4; either TRBD1 or TRBD2 may supply D (5 bases each). CDR3 size: 17 residues. V was shortened by 7 bases and J by 0 bases, with 19 bases between the two germline ends. The germline V gene encodes CDR1 SEHNR and CDR2 FQNEAQ (reference sequence). The CDR3 DNA reads TGTGCCAGCACCCAGGGTGCGGGTGGGTTAGCCAAAAACATTCAGTACTTC. This codes for CASTQGAGGLAKNIQYF.

The gene calls are TRBV12-3 or TRBV12-4 and TRBJ2-1; the match to TRBD2 covers 8 bases. With V trimmed by 8 bases and J by 5 bases, 5 bases remained unmatched. The CDR3 has 13 residues. The CDR3 protein is CASPGGPNNEQFF. In DNA, the CDR3 is TGTGCCAGCCCGGGGGGGCCTAACAATGAGCAGTTCTTC.

The rearrangement uses TRBV6-5 and TRBJ2-1, with a tentative D call TRBD1 (5 bases). Per germline, CDR1 MNHEY and CDR2 SVGAGI. V was trimmed by 0 bases and J by 6 bases, leaving 12 bases between them. The CDR3 runs 15 residues. Here the CDR3 DNA reads TGTGCCAGCAGTTACTCGATTGCAGGGCGCAATGAGCAGTTCTTC. Its translation: CASSYSIAGRNEQFF.

In this sample, this clonotype turned up a few times. The chain combines TRBV20-1 with TRBJ2-7, with 7 bases matching TRBD2. Trimming removed 3 bases from V and 2 bases from J; junction bases left unmatched: 13. Germline CDR1 reads DFQATT; CDR2 reads SNEGSKA (reference sequence). The CDR3 runs 16 residues. The CDR3 DNA follows: TGCAGTGCTAGGGGCAGTAGCGGGCGTATAACCTACGAGCAGTACGTC. Translating it yields CSARGSSGRITYEQYV.

A word on this clonotype: A read error is possible here, since a much larger clone lies one base away. J is TRBJ1-2 and V is TRBV12-3 or TRBV12-4; D is unresolved. CDR3 length equals 13 residues. CDR3 nucleotides: TGTACCAGCAGTCCCCAGGACAACTATGGCTACACCTTC. Amino acids: CTSSPQDNYGYTF.

This sequence joins TRBV19 and TRBJ1-2; 7 nucleotides match TRBD1. Germline V gene data show CDR1 as LNHDA and CDR2 as SQIVND (reference sequence). CDR3 length: 16 amino acids. V was clipped by 3 bases and J by 1 base; unmatched bases: 8. The CDR3 DNA reads TGTGCCAGTAGTATCGATCGGACAGGATTTAACTATGGCTACACCTTC. Translating gives CASSIDRTGFNYGYTF.

This clonotype was seen ten or more times. The chain joins TRBV7-8 to TRBJ1-5; D is possibly TRBD1 (5 bases). V lost 1 base, J lost 6 bases, and 10 bases lay in between. Germline V gene data show CDR1 as SGHVS and CDR2 as FQNEAQ. The CDR3 is 14 amino acids. The CDR3 region is CASSLVGTAQPQHF. CDR3 bases: TGTGCCAGCAGCTTAGTAGGGACCGCTCAGCCCCAGCATTTT.

The V and J genes are TRBV15 and TRBJ1-5; TRBD1 might be the D (5 bases). CDR1 LNHNV and CDR2 YYDKDF come from the germline V gene (reference sequence). V dropped 2 bases and J dropped 5 bases, with 22 bases sitting between them. This CDR3 spans 18 amino acids. As DNA, the CDR3 is TGTGCCACCAGCAGATACCCGAGGGTCCCGGGGGAACATCAGCCCCAGCATTTT. It encodes CATSRYPRVPGEHQPQHF.

A few counts support this clonotype. The chain uses TRBV5-4 and TRBJ2-2; D gene ambiguous. Looked up from germline, CDR1 is SGHNT and CDR2 is YYREEE (reference sequence). This CDR3 is built from 12 residues. V lost 4 bases and J lost 4, with 5 bases in between. This chain's CDR3 is CASSPATGELFF. CDR3 DNA: TGTGCCAGCAGCCCGGCCACCGGGGAGCTGTTTTTT.

This clonotype was seen only a few times. The chain is built from TRBV12-3 or TRBV12-4 and TRBJ2-4; D possibly corresponds to TRBD1 (5 bases). This CDR3 is 19 amino acids long. With 1 base removed from V and 0 bases from J, the gap between germline ends came to 19 bases. The CDR3 loop reads CASSLEGPRRLLAKNIQYF. DNA of the CDR3: TGTGCCAGCAGTTTAGAGGGGCCTCGGCGATTACTAGCCAAAAACATTCAGTACTTC.

This clonotype was detected a few times. This chain links TRBV12-3 or TRBV12-4 with TRBJ2-3; 10 nucleotides agree with TRBD2. The CDR3 loop spans 18 amino acids. V lost 1 base to trimming and J lost 1 base; unmatched junction nucleotides: 8. The DNA for the CDR3 is TGTGCCAGCAGTTTAGGAGCGGGGGGGCCTTGGGGCACAGATACGCAGTATTTT. This sequence encodes CASSLGAGGPWGTDTQYF.

This chain connects TRBV4-1 to TRBJ1-2; D remains unclear. Germline V CDR1 and CDR2: MGHRA, YSYEKL. Trimming left V 1 base short and J 2 bases short, with 11 bases between. The CDR3 length is 15 residues. DNA of the CDR3: TGCGCCAGCAGCCAAGGGGAAGGCAGCAACTATGGCTACACCTTC. Amino acids: CASSQGEGSNYGYTF.

The J gene is TRBJ2-5, the V gene TRBV29-1; 10 bases fit TRBD2. This CDR3 is built from 15 residues. Germline values: CDR1 SQVTM, CDR2 ANQGSEA. V trimming: 6 bases; J trimming: 2 bases; junction bases outside the gene matches: 9. The CDR3 is CSVFKLAGRQETQYF. The CDR3 nucleotides read TGCAGCGTATTCAAACTAGCGGGGAGACAAGAGACCCAGTACTTC. The whole variable domain, filled in from reference TRBV29-1 and TRBJ2-5, reads SAVISQKPSRDICQRGTSLTIQCQVDSQVTMMFWYRQQPGQSLTLIATANQGSEATYESGFVIDKFPISRPNLTFSTLTVSNMSPEDSSIYLCSVFKLAGRQETQYFGPGTRLLVL.

The chain uses TRBV27 and TRBJ1-5; no definite D call. The CDR3 loop spans 12 amino acids. V was clipped by 3 bases and J by 7 bases, with 7 bases between them. The germline gives CDR1 MNHEY, CDR2 SMNVEV (reference sequence). This CDR3 is CASSLKWQPQHF. As DNA, the CDR3 is TGTGCCAGCAGTTTGAAATGGCAGCCCCAGCATTTT.

The chain links TRBV4-3 to TRBJ2-1; 7 bases are shared with TRBD2. V lost 1 base and J lost 4; bases outside the gene matches: 4. CDR3 length: 15 amino acids. Germline V lookup: CDR1 LGHNA, CDR2 YSLEER. The CDR3 DNA is TGCGCCAGCAGCCAAGTGCGGGGGATTTACAATGAGCAGTTCTTC. It yields the protein CASSQVRGIYNEQFF.

This clonotype was found once. V is TRBV5-6 and J is TRBJ1-5; TRBD1 might be the D (6 bases). The CDR3 is 17 amino acids. Germline lookup yields CDR1 SGHDT and CDR2 YYEEEE. V lost 0 bases and J 4 bases, leaving 17 bases between the germline ends. The CDR3 sequence is CASSLGPGARLNQPQHF. CDR3 nucleotides: TGTGCCAGCAGCTTGGGGCCGGGGGCAAGATTGAATCAGCCCCAGCATTTT. The full variable domain, rest sourced from reference TRBV5-6 and TRBJ1-5, is DAGVTQSPTHLIKTRGQQVTLRCSPKSGHDTVSWYQQALGQGPQFIFQYYEEEERQRGNFPDRFSGHQFPNYSSELNVNALLLGDSALYLCASSLGPGARLNQPQHFGDGTRLSIL.

The J gene is TRBJ2-3, the V gene TRBV14, with 7 bases matching TRBD1. The CDR3 contains 17 residues. Germline V gene data show CDR1 as SGHDN and CDR2 as FVKESK. The V and J ends lost 0 bases and 2 bases, in that order; junction bases with no gene match: 8. CDR3 residues: CASSQEFTDRDTDTQYF. DNA for the CDR3: TGTGCCAGCAGCCAAGAATTCACCGACAGGGACACAGATACGCAGTATTTT.

This clonotype was counted between two and nine times. The CDR3 sequence is CASSYTFLAGEELDTQYF. CDR3 coding DNA: TGTGCCAGCAGCTACACCTTCCTAGCGGGGGAAGAGTTAGATACGCAGTATTTT. The V and J genes are TRBV7-8 and TRBJ2-3; 10 bases map to TRBD2. Germline assignment: CDR1 SGHVS and CDR2 FQNEAQ. CDR3 length: 18 amino acids. Germline trimming cut 4 bases from V and 5 bases from J; bases unmatched to any gene: 15.

The J gene is TRBJ1-4, the V gene TRBV14; possible D gene TRBD1, 5 bases. This CDR3 has 17 amino acids. Trimming took 0 bases from V and 8 from J, leaving 19 bases between them. Germline V gene sequence: CDR1 SGHDN, CDR2 FVKESK. The CDR3 region is CASSQDAREGPTEKLFF. The CDR3 DNA sequence: TGTGCCAGCAGCCAAGATGCGAGGGAGGGGCCGACGGAAAAACTGTTTTTT.

This clonotype was recorded a few times. The genes are TRBV20-1 and TRBJ1-6; maybe TRBD1 (5 bases). This CDR3 has 14 amino acids. In germline, CDR1 is DFQATT, CDR2 SNEGSKA (reference sequence). Trimming pared 6 bases from V and 7 bases from J, leaving 16 bases between. As DNA, the CDR3 is TGCAGTGCCCTTGCTGGGGCTGTGAATTCACCCCTCCACTTT. Protein product: CSALAGAVNSPLHF.

This clonotype was detected only a few times. The CDR3 nucleotides are TGTGCCAGCAGTGAAGGCAGGCAGGCCTACAATGAGCAGTTCTTC. Protein product: CASSEGRQAYNEQFF. J is TRBJ2-1 and V is TRBV2; no clear D gene. The germline gives CDR1 SNHLY, CDR2 FYNNEI. Trimming stripped 1 base from V and 2 bases from J, with 9 bases between. The CDR3 totals 15 residues. The whole variable domain, remainder taken from reference TRBV2 and TRBJ2-1, is EPEVTQTPSHQVTQMGQEVILRCVPISNHLYFYWYRQILGQKVEFLVSFYNNEISEKSEIFDDQFSVERPDGSNFTLKIRSTKLEDSAMYFCASSEGRQAYNEQFFGPGTRLTVL.

The V and J genes are TRBV24-1 and TRBJ2-2, with no clear D. The germline V gene has CDR1 KGHDR and CDR2 SFDVKD. V lost 5 bases, J lost 0 bases, and 9 bases lay in between. This CDR3 contains 15 residues. The CDR3 loop is CATSGPRANTGELFF. CDR3 DNA: TGTGCCACCAGTGGTCCGCGAGCGAACACCGGGGAGCTGTTTTTT.

This clonotype was seen only a few times. The chain joins TRBV4-1 to TRBJ2-3; D perhaps matches TRBD2 (7 bases). The CDR3 sequence is 16 residues long. V was pared by 3 bases and J by 6 bases, with 19 bases between. CDR1 is MGHRA and CDR2 is YSYEKL in the germline V gene. DNA of the CDR3: TGCGCCAGCAGCCATGCCATAGGGGGAGGGTTGGATACGCAGTATTTT. It translates to CASSHAIGGGLDTQYF.

The chain carries TRBV7-9 and TRBJ2-3; TRBD2 matches at 9 bases. CDR1 is SEHNR and CDR2 is FQNEAQ in the germline V gene (reference sequence). The CDR3 is 16 residues long. With V trimmed by 5 bases and J by 0 bases, 6 bases remained unmatched. In DNA, the CDR3 is TGTGCCAGCAGCGGGGCTAGCGGGGCGAGCACAGATACGCAGTATTTT. Its protein product is CASSGASGASTDTQYF.

This clonotype was observed a handful of times. The V and J genes are TRBV27 and TRBJ1-2, with D perhaps TRBD1 (6 bases). V gave up 4 bases and J gave up 0 bases, with 9 bases separating them. Germline V gene data show CDR1 as MNHEY and CDR2 as SMNVEV (reference sequence). The CDR3 has 14 amino acids. The CDR3 loop is CASSSQGSNYGYTF. CDR3 sequence (DNA): TGTGCCAGCAGTTCACAGGGATCTAACTATGGCTACACCTTC.

This chain joins TRBV15 and TRBJ2-7; D is undetermined. The germline gives CDR1 LNHNV, CDR2 YYDKDF (reference sequence). This CDR3 comprises 15 residues. V was cut by 3 bases and J by 4 bases, with 16 bases left in between. The CDR3 DNA sequence: TGTGCCACCAGCAGGCCGGGTCAAAAGGGTTACGAGCAGTACTTC. Protein product: CATSRPGQKGYEQYF.

This clonotype has more than one count but fewer than ten. This sequence joins TRBV7-9 and TRBJ2-1; 8 bases line up with TRBD2. There are 19 residues in the CDR3. In germline, CDR1 is SEHNR, CDR2 FQNEAQ (reference sequence). V lost 5 bases and J lost 2; bases outside the gene matches: 17. CDR3 nucleotide sequence: TGTGCCAGCAGCCCCCGGGGACGGGGGGGCCGCATGACCTACAATGAGCAGTTCTTC. Translating it yields CASSPRGRGGRMTYNEQFF.